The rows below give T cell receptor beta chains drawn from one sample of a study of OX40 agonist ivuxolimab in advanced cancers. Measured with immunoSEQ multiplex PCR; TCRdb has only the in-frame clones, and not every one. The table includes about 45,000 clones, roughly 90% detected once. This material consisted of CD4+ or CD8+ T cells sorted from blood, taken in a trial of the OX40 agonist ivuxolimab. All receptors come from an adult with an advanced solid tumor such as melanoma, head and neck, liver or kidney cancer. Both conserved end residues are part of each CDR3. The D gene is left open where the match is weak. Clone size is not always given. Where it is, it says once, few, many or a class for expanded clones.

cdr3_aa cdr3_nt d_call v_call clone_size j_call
CASRTDRGNSPLHF TGTGCCAGCAGGACCGACAGAGGTAATTCACCCCTCCACTTT NA TRBV6-1 once TRBJ1-6
CASSPPADPYNEQFF TGTGCCAGCTCACCACCGGCCGATCCCTACAATGAGCAGTTCTTC NA TRBV18 NA TRBJ2-1
CASSQGLAEIQETQYF TGTGCCAGCAGCCAGGGACTAGCGGAGATCCAAGAGACCCAGTACTTC TRBD2 TRBV7-2 NA TRBJ2-5
CASSYSWEGSYEQYF TGTGCCAGCAGTTACTCGTGGGAGGGCTCCTACGAGCAGTACTTC TRBD2 TRBV6-5 few TRBJ2-7
CASSLARGFPEEQYF TGTGCCAGCAGCTTAGCCCGGGGGTTTCCTGAGGAGCAGTACTTC NA TRBV7-8 NA TRBJ2-7
CSATENYGYTF TGCAGCGCGACAGAGAACTATGGCTACACCTTC NA TRBV29-1 NA TRBJ1-2
CASSLRLAGGNEQFF TGTGCCAGCAGCTTGCGGCTAGCGGGGGGGAATGAGCAGTTCTTC TRBD2 TRBV4-2 NA TRBJ2-1
CASSPRTAGGNYGYTF TGTGCCAGCAGCCCGCGGACAGCCGGGGGAAACTATGGCTACACCTTC NA TRBV7-2 NA TRBJ1-2
CASSFGAANTGELFF TGTGCCAGCAGCTTTGGGGCAGCGAACACCGGGGAGCTGTTTTTT NA TRBV7-3 NA TRBJ2-2
CASSISGRGSNQPQHF TGTGCCAGTAGTATATCCGGCAGGGGTAGCAATCAGCCCCAGCATTTT NA TRBV19 NA TRBJ1-5
CAISELAGRRDTQYF TGTGCCATCAGTGAACTAGCGGGGAGAAGAGATACGCAGTATTTT TRBD2 TRBV10-3 NA TRBJ2-3
CASRVTVQETQYF TGTGCCAGCAGGGTAACTGTCCAAGAGACCCAGTACTTC NA TRBV5-6 NA TRBJ2-5
CASSPDRNSPLHF TGTGCCAGCTCACCAGACAGGAATTCACCCCTCCACTTT NA TRBV18 NA TRBJ1-6
CASSQGAGNTIYF TGTGCCAGCTCACAGGGAGCTGGAAACACCATATATTTT NA TRBV18 NA TRBJ1-3
CASSEARWGGIQYF TGTGCCAGCAGTGAAGCGCGATGGGGGGGCATTCAGTACTTC TRBD2 TRBV6-1 NA TRBJ2-4
CASSQAASGTGGEQYF TGCGCCAGCAGCCAAGCCGCTAGCGGGACGGGGGGGGAGCAGTACTTC TRBD2 TRBV4-1 once TRBJ2-7
CSVHRTGGGEQYF TGCAGCGTCCACAGGACAGGGGGCGGTGAGCAGTACTTC TRBD1 TRBV29-1 NA TRBJ2-7
CASSFVGQNSPLHF TGTGCCAGCAGCTTCGTGGGACAGAATTCACCCCTCCACTTT TRBD1 TRBV7-9 NA TRBJ1-6
CASSLTGAGVEQFF TGTGCCAGCAGCTTAACCGGGGCGGGGGTTGAGCAGTTCTTC TRBD2 TRBV7-3 NA TRBJ2-1
CASSQPGLAGGDTQYF TGTGCCAGCTCACAACCGGGACTAGCGGGAGGAGATACGCAGTATTTT TRBD2 TRBV18 NA TRBJ2-3
CASNRDSRTGELFF TGTGCCAGCAACAGGGACAGTCGGACCGGGGAGCTGTTTTTT TRBD1 TRBV2 NA TRBJ2-2
CASSPGTGVEKLFF TGTGCCAGCAGCCCCGGGACAGGGGTTGAAAAACTGTTTTTT TRBD1 TRBV11-1 NA TRBJ1-4
CASRQTGYSHEQYF TGTGCCAGCAGACAAACAGGGTATTCCCACGAGCAGTACTTC NA TRBV7-2 NA TRBJ2-7
CASSPTWGTQYF TGTGCCAGCTCACCGACATGGGGTACGCAGTATTTT NA TRBV18 NA TRBJ2-3
CASSFLTSGTNNEQFF TGTGCCAGCAGCTTCTTGACTAGCGGGACTAACAATGAGCAGTTCTTC TRBD2 TRBV7-9 NA TRBJ2-1